The 20 T cell receptor beta chains given below trace back to one sample, sequenced in a study of cytomegalovirus exposure and HLA in healthy donors. Primers included in the PCR were 60 Vbeta and 13 Jbeta primers. The method was immunoSEQ multiplex PCR; TCRdb's version includes in-frame clones alone and lacks a portion of them. The repertoire consists of approximately 150,000 clones, with over 65% occurring once and the leading ten covering approximately 1.5%. The source material was PBMCs. The receptors were gathered from a woman aged 25 to 39 in good health and CMV-seropositive.

The chain combines TRBV27 with TRBJ2-1; 9 bases match TRBD2. Germline assignment: CDR1 MNHEY and CDR2 SMNVEV (reference sequence). This CDR3 has 15 amino acids. V gave up 2 bases and J gave up 9 bases; unmatched junction bases: 8. CDR3: CASSLVAGVPGEQFF. Here the CDR3 DNA reads TGTGCCAGCAGTTTAGTAGCGGGGGTCCCTGGTGAGCAGTTCTTC.

The genes are TRBV28 and TRBJ2-7, with TRBD2 as a possible D gene (6 bases). This CDR3 spans 12 amino acids. CDR1 is MDHEN and CDR2 is SYDVKM in the germline V gene. V was cut by 8 bases and J by 2 bases, with 10 bases left in between. CDR3 nucleotides: TGTGCCAGCCTCGGGACTGCCTACGAGCAGTACTTC. Protein: CASLGTAYEQYF.

The chain combines TRBV29-1 with TRBJ2-3; 8 positions agree with TRBD2. Germline values: CDR1 SQVTM, CDR2 ANQGSEA. The trim removed 4 bases at V and 2 bases at J, leaving 5 bases unmatched. The CDR3 has 14 residues. Here the CDR3 reads CSVGGSGTTDTQYF. CDR3 coding DNA: TGCAGCGTTGGTGGTAGCGGGACCACAGATACGCAGTATTTT.

The chain joins TRBV30 to TRBJ2-3; D not resolved. This CDR3 is 11 amino acids long. V was pared by 3 bases and J by 6 bases, with 7 bases between. Per germline, CDR1 GTSNPN and CDR2 SVGIG (reference sequence). CDR3 sequence reads: CAWSIEDTQYF. Written as DNA, the CDR3 is TGTGCCTGGAGCATAGAGGATACGCAGTATTTT.

V usage is TRBV4-1 and J usage is TRBJ1-2, with 7 bases matching TRBD1. The length of the CDR3 is 15 residues. The germline V gene encodes CDR1 MGHRA and CDR2 YSYEKL. J lost 4 bases, V lost 3 bases, and 8 bases had no gene match. CDR3 amino acids: CASSQAQTGLYGYTF. Written as DNA, the CDR3 is TGCGCCAGCAGCCAGGCCCAGACAGGGCTCTATGGCTACACCTTC.

The V call is TRBV27, the J call TRBJ1-2, with D possibly matching TRBD1 (5 bases). The CDR3 runs 14 residues. CDR1 is MNHEY and CDR2 is SMNVEV in the germline V gene (reference sequence). Trimming removed 5 bases at V and 2 bases at J, with 12 bases between. The CDR3 coding sequence is TGTGCCAGCAGTCCCCTCGGACAAAACTATGGCTACACCTTC. Translation: CASSPLGQNYGYTF.

This clone was observed once. This chain joins TRBV15 and TRBJ1-1, with D perhaps matching TRBD1 (5 bases). Germline V lookup: CDR1 LNHNV, CDR2 YYDKDF (reference sequence). This CDR3 region has 11 residues. V was clipped by 5 bases and J by 7 bases, with 8 bases between them. Written as DNA, the CDR3 is TGTGCCACCAGCCGGGACTTTGAAGCTTTCTTT. This translates into CATSRDFEAFF.

The CDR3, as DNA: TGTGCCAGCAGTTCCCTTTTACAGGGGGCTCTTCGCTATGGCTACACCTTC. Translation: CASSSLLQGALRYGYTF. The chain uses TRBV28 and TRBJ1-2; 9 bases map to TRBD1. Germline V gene data show CDR1 as MDHEN and CDR2 as SYDVKM. The CDR3 extends over 17 amino acids. V shed 4 bases and J 4 bases; nucleotides not matched to a gene: 13.

This chain joins TRBV27 and TRBJ1-2; weak D call: TRBD1 (5 bases). The ends were cut back, 0 bases at V and 8 bases at J, with 16 bases in the middle. Germline-derived CDR1 and CDR2 are MNHEY and SMNVEV (reference sequence). The CDR3 totals 15 residues. CDR3 DNA: TGTGCCAGCAGTTTATCGCAGGGTCTCCCCCTAGGCTACACCTTC. Residues: CASSLSQGLPLGYTF.

This clone was seen a single time. This chain connects TRBV4-1 to TRBJ1-4; 7 positions match TRBD1. In germline, CDR1 is MGHRA, CDR2 YSYEKL. The CDR3 loop spans 13 amino acids. Trimming cost V 3 bases and J 10 bases; bases outside gene matches: 5. CDR3 bases: TGCGCCAGCAGCCAGGGCCAGGGGGGAAAACTGTTTTTT. Translated: CASSQGQGGKLFF.

This sequence joins TRBV6-6 and TRBJ2-7; a weak D match, TRBD2 (6 bases). The V gene lost 4 bases and the J gene lost 5 bases, with 6 bases spanning the gap. This CDR3 is 11 amino acids long. CDR1 is MNHNY and CDR2 is SVGAGI in the germline V gene (reference sequence). This CDR3 is CASSSGDEQYF. For the CDR3, the DNA is TGTGCCAGCAGTTCGGGGGACGAGCAGTACTTC.

The table lists this clone with a few counts. The chain joins TRBV11-2 to TRBJ2-7; TRBD2 aligns across 11 bases. Germline assignment: CDR1 SGHAT and CDR2 FQNNGV. The CDR3 spans 16 residues. Trimming removed 1 base from V and 7 bases from J; junction bases left unmatched: 9. The CDR3 nucleotides read TGTGCCAGCAGCTTAGTAGCGGGAGGGCTCGGGCCAGAGCAGTACTTC. Its protein is CASSLVAGGLGPEQYF.

The chain joins TRBV19 to TRBJ2-7; D is unclear. CDR3 length: 13 residues. Looked up from germline, CDR1 is LNHDA and CDR2 is SQIVND (reference sequence). Trimming took 0 bases from V and 2 from J, leaving 5 bases between them. The CDR3: CASSIDRPYEQYF. CDR3 DNA sequence: TGTGCCAGTAGTATAGATCGTCCCTACGAGCAGTACTTC.

The rearrangement uses TRBV5-5 and TRBJ1-2, with 10 bases identical to TRBD1. From germline, CDR1 is SGHKS and CDR2 YYEKEE (reference sequence). Losses at the gene ends were 3 bases for V and 3 bases for J; bases not matched to a gene: 11. The CDR3 totals 17 residues. CDR3 nucleotide sequence: TGTGCCAGCAGCTGGGGGTACGGGACAGGGGAAGACTATGGCTACACCTTC. Residues: CASSWGYGTGEDYGYTF. The whole variable domain, remainder taken from reference TRBV5-5 and TRBJ1-2, is DAGVTQSPTHLIKTRGQQVTLRCSPISGHKSVSWYQQVLGQGPQFIFQYYEKEERGRGNFPDRFSARQFPNYSSELNVNALLLGDSALYLCASSWGYGTGEDYGYTFGSGTRLTVV.

The V and J genes are TRBV6-1 and TRBJ1-2; D unresolved. This CDR3 contains 10 residues. Germline V gives CDR1 MNHNS, CDR2 SASEGT. Trimming shortened V by 2 bases and J by 8 bases, and 3 bases separated the two germline ends. This CDR3 reads CASSERGYTF. DNA for the CDR3: TGTGCCAGCAGTGAACGGGGCTACACCTTC.

The sample holds one count of this clone. The chain couples TRBV30 to TRBJ2-7, with D tentatively TRBD1 (6 bases). The CDR3 is 16 residues long. CDR1 is GTSNPN and CDR2 is SVGIG in the germline V gene (reference sequence). The V end lost 2 bases, the J end lost 0 bases, and 17 bases lay between the germline ends. CDR3 residues: CAWSRITGISSYEQYF. CDR3 sequence (DNA): TGTGCCTGGAGTCGCATCACAGGGATCTCCTCCTACGAGCAGTACTTC.

The CDR3: CASSFGGAANTEAFF. CDR3 nucleotides: TGTGCCAGCAGTTTTGGCGGGGCTGCGAACACTGAAGCTTTCTTT. The V call is TRBV28, the J call TRBJ1-1; tentative D call: TRBD1 (5 bases). The CDR3 is 15 amino acids. In germline, CDR1 is MDHEN, CDR2 SYDVKM. Trimming took 3 bases from V and 1 from J, leaving 12 bases between them.

A few counts support this clone. The chain recombines TRBV5-6 with TRBJ1-1; maybe TRBD1 (5 bases). With 4 bases removed from V and 0 bases from J, the gap between germline ends came to 7 bases. CDR1 and CDR2 from the germline V gene are SGHDT and YYEEEE. This CDR3 spans 13 amino acids. CDR3 in amino acids: CASSRQLNTEAFF. DNA of the CDR3: TGTGCCAGCAGCCGACAGCTGAACACTGAAGCTTTCTTT. Combining the CDR3 with reference TRBV5-6 and TRBJ1-1 gives the whole variable domain DAGVTQSPTHLIKTRGQQVTLRCSPKSGHDTVSWYQQALGQGPQFIFQYYEEEERQRGNFPDRFSGHQFPNYSSELNVNALLLGDSALYLCASSRQLNTEAFFGQGTRLTVV.

This clone was found a few times. This sequence joins TRBV6-4 and TRBJ2-7; 9 nucleotides align to TRBD2. Looked up from germline, CDR1 is MRHNA and CDR2 is SNTAGT. There are 16 residues in the CDR3. Trimming removed 6 bases from V and 0 bases from J; junction bases left unmatched: 9. CDR3 region: CASSGRRLAVSYEQYF. The CDR3 region has the DNA TGTGCCAGCAGCGGAAGGCGACTAGCGGTCTCCTACGAGCAGTACTTC.

The chain has TRBV5-5 and TRBJ1-4, with TRBD1 matching 8 bases. The germline V gene has CDR1 SGHKS and CDR2 YYEKEE (reference sequence). This CDR3 region has 16 residues. The junction had 10 bases not matched to a gene; V was cut back by 5 bases and J by 4 bases. In DNA, the CDR3 is TGTGCCAGCAGATCTTCCCGGGACAGGTATAATGAAAAACTGTTTTTT. It translates to CASRSSRDRYNEKLFF.